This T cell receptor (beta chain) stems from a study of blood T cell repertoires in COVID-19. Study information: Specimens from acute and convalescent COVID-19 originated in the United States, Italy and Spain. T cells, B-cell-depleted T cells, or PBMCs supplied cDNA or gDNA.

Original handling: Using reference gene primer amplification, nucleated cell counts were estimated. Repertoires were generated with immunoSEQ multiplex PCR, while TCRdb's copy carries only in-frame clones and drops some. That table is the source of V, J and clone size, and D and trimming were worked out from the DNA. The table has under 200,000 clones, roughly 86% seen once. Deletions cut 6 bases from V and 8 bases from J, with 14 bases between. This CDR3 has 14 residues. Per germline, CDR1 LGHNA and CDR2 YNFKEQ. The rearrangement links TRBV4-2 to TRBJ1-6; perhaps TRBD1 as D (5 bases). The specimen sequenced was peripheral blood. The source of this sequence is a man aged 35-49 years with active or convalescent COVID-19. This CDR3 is CASRPGRRDSPLHF. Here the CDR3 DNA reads TGTGCCAGCAGACCTGGTCGCAGGGATTCACCCCTCCACTTT.